This T cell receptor beta chain was sequenced during a study of T cell responses to AZD1222 COVID-19 vaccine. Between the trimmed V and J ends, which lost 0 bases and 6 bases, there was a span of 12 bases. This CDR3 region has 14 residues. The germline V gene encodes CDR1 SGHRS and CDR2 YFSETQ. Findings and caveats of the study: CD4 TCRs covered the whole spike, strongest at regions 160-218 and 743-854. Donors skewed white British and female; clonal diversity was possibly underestimated. AZD1222 recipients seropositive at baseline numbered only 5 to 7.

Clones were read by immunoSEQ multiplex PCR, and TCRdb kept only the in-frame ones, dropping some. The repertoire includes about 130,000 clones, 87% of them detected once, and over 1.2% sits in the top ten. Worth noting for this clone: The antigen remains unidentified.

This clonotype originated in an adult in good health. Here the sequenced sample was peripheral blood, taken on day 0 of AZD1222 vaccination. This chain connects TRBV5-1 to TRBJ1-2; D is unresolved. This CDR3 is CASSLVGSNDGYTF. The CDR3 DNA reads as TGCGCCAGCAGCTTGGTAGGGAGCAACGATGGCTACACCTTC.